This T cell receptor (beta chain) was obtained from a study of radiotherapy plus CTLA-4 blockade in lung cancer (dated by TCRdb to 2016 to 2018). Looking at the study overall: Objective responses occurred in 15% to 20% of enrolled patients, and about 33% achieved disease control. Findings and caveats that apply to the study as a whole: Early dynamic changes in blood T cell clones, together with increased serum interferon-beta after radiation, were reported as the strongest predictors of response. After treatment with radiotherapy and ipilimumab, TCR clones that originated in tumors expanded in peripheral blood.

Libraries were prepared through the immunoSEQ multiplex PCR assay. The clones in this table, taken by TCRdb from immuneACCESS, are in-frame only. Not every clone is retained; where verified, under half of the shortfall comes from an unresolved V gene, and the cause of the rest is unknown. Present in this sample are about 31,000 clones, more than 75% of which were seen just once. The top ten hold around 7.2% of the sample. Focal radiation therapy combined with CTLA-4 blockade (ipilimumab) was tested in patients with chemo-refractory metastatic non-small-cell lung cancer. V is cut by 9 bases and J by 4 bases, and the space between the germline ends is 10 bases. Including the terminal cysteine and phenylalanine, the CDR3 comprises 12 residues. The only DNA kept is the CDR3, 36 bases in frame from the first base. In the germline V gene (reference sequence), CDR1 corresponds to LNHNV and CDR2 to YYDKDF.

This clone came up a few times. The antigen this receptor binds is unknown. Within one base of it there is no much larger clone, and no base qualities were kept. This receptor was identified in a human donor with non-small cell lung cancer who had stable disease on radiotherapy plus ipilimumab. The material was peripheral blood, obtained from a patient treated with radiotherapy plus ipilimumab. This chain joins TRBV15 to TRBJ1-3; the D gene remains uncertain. The DNA reads TGTGCCACTATAGGGTCGGGAAACACCATATATTTT. Protein translation: CATIGSGNTIYF.